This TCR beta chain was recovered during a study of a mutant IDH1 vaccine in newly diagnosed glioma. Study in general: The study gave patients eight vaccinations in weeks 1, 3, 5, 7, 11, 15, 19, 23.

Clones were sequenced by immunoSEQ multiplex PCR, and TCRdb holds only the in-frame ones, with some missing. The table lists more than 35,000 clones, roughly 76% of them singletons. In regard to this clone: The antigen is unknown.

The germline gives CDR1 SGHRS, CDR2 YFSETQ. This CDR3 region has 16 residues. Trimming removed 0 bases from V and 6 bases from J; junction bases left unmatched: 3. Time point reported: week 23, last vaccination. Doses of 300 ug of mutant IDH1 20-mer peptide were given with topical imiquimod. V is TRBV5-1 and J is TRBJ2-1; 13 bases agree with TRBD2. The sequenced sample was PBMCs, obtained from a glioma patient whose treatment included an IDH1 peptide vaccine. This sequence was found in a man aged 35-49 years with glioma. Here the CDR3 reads CASSLGGTSGTNEQFF. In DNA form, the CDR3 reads TGCGCCAGCAGCTTGGGAGGGACTAGCGGGACCAATGAGCAGTTCTTC.